The text below deals with one T cell receptor (beta chain). Its antigen is still unknown. These data come from a study of T cells expressing NK-cell markers. Study findings and constraints: The leading position in the CD3+CD56-NKG2C+ fraction of a handful of donors also went to these clonotypes. Clones of NKG2C+ T cells that had expanded were of unclear HCMV specificity.

TCRdb re-called the 5' RACE reads; one entry per CDR3 protein, DNA not given. The sample has hundreds of thousands of distinct CDR3 sequences. Germline V lookup: CDR1 SGHRS, CDR2 YFSETQ. The CDR3 loop spans 15 amino acids. The source of this sequence is a woman aged 18 to 69 in good health. The chain carries TRBV5-1 and TRBJ2-7; lacking DNA, the TRBD2 call made by TCRdb goes unchecked. Material: blood T cells: a sorted CD56 or NKG2C T cell subset, CD4+ or CD8+ T cells, or bulk PBMC T cells (not recorded which). The CDR3 protein is CASSLDSGRRNEQYF.